This T cell receptor (beta chain) was sequenced for a study of control samples from healthy donors and cancer patients. The table came from immunoSEQ multiplex PCR; TCRdb's copy has only in-frame clones and leaves some out. The sample has roughly 93,000 clones, 85% to 90% seen once. CDR1 and CDR2 from the germline V gene are MNHEY and SVGAGI. Trimming removed 6 bases from V and 15 bases from J; junction bases left unmatched: 12. The CDR3 length is 12 residues. The chain recombines TRBV6-5 with TRBJ2-3; 7 bases are a match to TRBD1. Specimen: PBMCs. The clonotype was recovered from a woman aged 45-60 years with colorectal cancer. The DNA for the CDR3 is TGTGCCAGCAGGCCCGAAGGGGGCCGTGATTATTTT. Its translation: CASRPEGGRDYF.